The rows below give T cell receptor beta chains drawn from one sample of a study of breast tumors, draining lymph nodes, adjacent tissues. TCRdb re-called the multiplex PCR reads through MiXCR, storing one row per CDR3 protein. The sample has more than 85,000 distinct CDR3 sequences, around 20% seen once; the top ten hold more than 0.9%. What was sequenced was axillary lymph node tissue. These receptors all stem from a female donor with breast cancer. Some clones in this sample may be carry-over from other donors' samples. Each CDR3 is given with its conserved first and last residue. D genes are given only for firm matches. Not every row has a clone size; where given, it reads once, few, many or a size class.

d_gene	v_gene	j_gene	abundance	CDR3aa	CDR3nt
-	TRBV5-1	TRBJ1-3	many	CASSSESSGNTIYF	TGCGCCAGCAGCTCAGAAAGCTCTGGAAACACCATATATTTT
-	TRBV9	TRBJ1-3	many	CASSVGPLPSSGNTIYF	TGTGCCAGCAGCGTAGGGCCGTTACCAAGCTCTGGAAACACCATATATTTT
-	TRBV6-6	TRBJ2-7	many	CASSISADYEQYF	TGTGCCAGCAGTATAAGCGCGGACTACGAGCAGTACTTC
-	TRBV6-1	TRBJ2-3	many	CASSVTEKRGTDTQYF	TGTGCCAGCAGTGTTACGGAGAAGAGGGGCACAGATACGCAGTATTTT
-	TRBV28	TRBJ1-4	few	CASSGGGGNEKLFF	TGTGCCAGCAGTGGAGGGGGTGGGAATGAAAAACTGTTTTTT
-	TRBV7-8	TRBJ1-3	few	CASTLYSGPGNTIYF	TGTGCCAGCACCCTTTACAGCGGCCCTGGAAACACCATATATTTT
-	TRBV12-3/TRBV12-4	TRBJ2-2	many	CASSQQNPSQNTGELFF	TGTGCCAGCAGTCAGCAGAATCCGAGTCAGAACACCGGGGAGCTGTTTTTT
TRBD1	TRBV7-8	TRBJ1-6	many	CASSPRQGGSSPLHF	TGTGCCAGCAGCCCCCGACAGGGAGGTAGTTCACCCCTCCACTTT
TRBD2	TRBV5-4	TRBJ2-3	many	CASSSVLAEIPTDTQYF	TGTGCCAGCAGCTCCGTTCTAGCGGAGATTCCCACAGATACGCAGTATTTT
-	TRBV2	TRBJ2-4	-	CASSELAGGLKNIQYF	TGTGCCAGCAGTGAGTTGGCAGGTGGACTTAAAAACATTCAGTACTTC
-	TRBV28	TRBJ2-1	-	CASGGFLRRQFF	TGTGCCAGCGGAGGGTTCTTACGTCGGCAGTTCTTC
TRBD1	TRBV7-2	TRBJ2-1	many	CASSSYRGFYNEQFF	TGTGCCAGCAGCTCGTACAGGGGATTCTACAATGAGCAGTTCTTC
-	TRBV5-6	TRBJ1-5	many	CASTAFYSNQPQHF	TGTGCCAGCACAGCCTTCTATAGCAATCAGCCCCAGCATTTT
-	TRBV6-5	TRBJ2-6	few	CASARGGSGANVLTF	TGTGCCAGCGCCAGGGGGGGCTCCGGGGCCAACGTCCTGACTTTC
TRBD2	TRBV9	TRBJ2-5	many	CASSVGASGSETQYF	TGTGCCAGCAGCGTAGGGGCTAGCGGCTCAGAGACCCAGTACTTC
TRBD1	TRBV25-1	TRBJ1-5	many	CASKQTGDNQPQHF	TGTGCCAGCAAACAGACAGGGGACAATCAGCCCCAGCATTTT
-	TRBV7-9	TRBJ2-7	many	CASSPLGGQAYEQYF	TGTGCCAGCAGCCCGCTTGGCGGGCAAGCCTACGAGCAGTACTTC
TRBD1	TRBV6-4	TRBJ1-6	-	CASSVGQEDSPLHF	TGTGCCAGCAGTGTGGGACAGGAGGATTCACCCCTCCACTTT
-	TRBV5-1	TRBJ1-2	-	CASSFEGSSYGYTF	TGCGCCAGCAGCTTTGAGGGCAGTTCCTATGGCTACACCTTC
-	TRBV2	TRBJ2-2	many	CASSERQDGELFF	TGTGCCAGCAGCGAAAGACAGGACGGGGAGCTGTTTTTT
-	TRBV28	TRBJ2-1	-	CASSVLAGPNYNEQFF	TGTGCCAGCAGCGTCTTGGCGGGCCCAAACTACAATGAGCAGTTCTTC
-	TRBV7-9	TRBJ1-6	many	CASSLSYNSPLHF	TGTGCCAGCAGCTTATCGTATAATTCACCCCTCCACTTT